This T cell receptor beta chain comes out of a study of T cell responses to AZD1222 COVID-19 vaccine. Overall study findings and caveats: The sample set comprised mostly white British donors with more females, and clonal diversity was possibly underestimated. Repertoires were sampled only after the peak T cell response.

Relative to its sample, this clone is medium-sized (0.01 to 0.1%). Its specificity is unknown. The data were produced by immunoSEQ multiplex PCR, yet TCRdb's version contains in-frame clones alone and is incomplete. This table holds 93,000 or so clones, around 92% found once. Germline V gives CDR1 SEHNR, CDR2 FQNEAQ (reference sequence). The CDR3 is made up of 13 amino acids. Trimming shortened V by 8 bases and J by 3 bases, and 13 bases separated the two germline ends. The V gene is TRBV7-9, the J gene TRBJ1-2; D is uncertain. This TCR was sampled from an adult in good health. This material consisted of peripheral blood, taken on day 0 of AZD1222 vaccination. The CDR3, as DNA: TGTGCCAGCCGAGACGGCCTGTACTATGGCTACACCTTC. This sequence encodes CASRDGLYYGYTF.